Below, 13 T cell receptor beta chains from the same sample are listed, as sequenced in a study of T cell clonality in common variable immunodeficiency. Whole-study results and caveats: In common variable immunodeficiency, TCR beta chains reportedly carried fewer deletions and N-nucleotide insertions.

Sequencing used immunoSEQ multiplex PCR; TCRdb keeps in-frame clones, though not all of them. The repertoire yields around 24,000 clones, none seen only once; the top ten contain under 4.5%. Their target antigens are unknown. Sequencing was carried out using peripheral blood mononuclear cells. These receptors all stem from a human donor with common variable immunodeficiency.

This clone came up a few times. The read gets to within 3 residues of the CDR3 end, and the germline J gene fills in the rest. This chain links TRBV6-1 with TRBJ2-1, with TRBD1 matching 9 bases. The CDR3 is made up of 15 amino acids. The V gene's germline CDR1 is MNHNS and CDR2 SASEGT. V gave up 4 bases and J gave up 6 bases; unmatched junction bases: 7. The CDR3: CASSVWGTGSNEQFF. The covered CDR3 bases are TGTGCCAGCAGTGTGTGGGGGACAGGGAGCAATGAG.

About this clone itself: The sequence runs out 3 residues before the end of the CDR3; the remainder is reconstructed from the germline J gene. V is TRBV7-8 and J is TRBJ1-1; no clear D gene. The CDR3 spans 13 residues. Germline values: CDR1 SGHVS, CDR2 FQNEAQ. V dropped 5 bases and J dropped 5 bases, with 12 bases sitting between them. The part of the CDR3 DNA that was read is TGTGCCAGCAGCGGAACGCAGGTTACTGAA. Its protein product is CASSGTQVTE. The CDR3 in its entirety is CASSGTQVTEAFF.

This clone appeared a few times. The CDR3 is cut off 3 residues early in the read; its end comes from the germline J gene. The rearrangement links TRBV20-1 to TRBJ2-7; 9 bases map to TRBD1. Trimming at V came to 3 bases and at J to 4 bases, leaving 10 bases not matched to a gene. The CDR3 length is 15 residues. Germline lookup yields CDR1 DFQATT and CDR2 SNEGSKA (reference sequence). The part of the CDR3 DNA that was read is TGCAGTGCTAGCTACCCCGGGACAGGGCGGTACGAG. Translation gives CSASYPGTGRYE. The whole CDR3 is CSASYPGTGRYEQYF.

This clone was observed a handful of times. The CDR3 end lies 3 residues beyond the end of the read and is filled in from the germline J gene. The rearrangement joins TRBV18 to TRBJ2-3, with 10 bases identical to TRBD1. The CDR3 covers 17 residues. The junction had 6 bases not matched to a gene; V was cut back by 2 bases and J by 1 base. The germline V gene encodes CDR1 KGHSH and CDR2 LQKENI. The CDR3: CASSPRRQGAGTDTQYF. The DNA read from the CDR3 is TGTGCCAGCTCACCAAGACGACAGGGGGCCGGCACAGATACG.

In regard to this clone: The read terminates 3 residues before the CDR3 end, so the remaining end is supplied by the germline J gene. The rearrangement uses TRBV18 and TRBJ1-2; a possible D gene is TRBD1 (5 bases). The CDR3 extends over 17 amino acids. The V gene's germline CDR1 is KGHSH and CDR2 LQKENI. Trimming left V 4 bases short and J 4 bases short, with 22 bases between. Incomplete CDR3 DNA: TGTGCCAGCTCACTTACTTCCGGGGGGAGGCCTATCTATGGC. It encodes CASSLTSGGRPIYG. The full CDR3 reads CASSLTSGGRPIYGYTF.

In regard to this clone: The DNA ends 3 residues before the CDR3 does, and the rest of the CDR3 is filled in from the germline J gene. The chain is built from TRBV6-1 and TRBJ2-3, with 10 bases lining up with TRBD2. CDR1 is MNHNS, CDR2 SASEGT, per germline. The CDR3 covers 17 residues. The V segment lost 2 bases and the J segment 3 bases; nucleotides outside the gene matches: 8. CDR3 amino acids: CASSERLSSGRTDTQYF. CDR3 DNA (partial): TGTGCCAGCAGTGAAAGATTATCTAGCGGGAGAACAGATACG.

To note about this clone: The read halts 3 residues ahead of the CDR3 end, with the missing end drawn from the germline J gene. The rearrangement links TRBV2 to TRBJ2-3; 7 bases are shared with TRBD2. J was trimmed by 0 bases and V by 8 bases; bases with no gene match: 5. The CDR3 extends over 14 amino acids. The germline gives CDR1 SNHLY, CDR2 FYNNEI. The part of the CDR3 DNA that was read is TGTGCCAGCCTCTGGCGGGAGAGCACAGATACG. It translates to CASLWRESTDT. The complete CDR3 reads CASLWRESTDTQYF.

This clone has a count of ten or more. With the read ending 3 residues before the CDR3 end, the germline J gene is used to fill in that end. The V call is TRBV6-4, the J call TRBJ2-2; 10 bases agree with TRBD2. Looked up from germline, CDR1 is MRHNA and CDR2 is SNTAGT. Unmatched junction bases numbered 5, after V lost 6 bases and J lost 4 bases. This CDR3 has 15 residues. The covered CDR3 bases are TGTGCCAGCAGCCCCCTAGCGGGAGTCACCGGGGAG. This codes for CASSPLAGVTGE. The full-length CDR3 reads as CASSPLAGVTGELFF.

This clone came up a few times. The CDR3 end is not reached by the read, which stops 3 residues before it; the germline J gene fills it in. Other DNA sequences of this sample code for an identical CDR3. This chain connects TRBV18 to TRBJ1-4, with a weak D call TRBD1 (5 bases). The V gene's germline CDR1 is KGHSH and CDR2 LQKENI. The CDR3 is 15 amino acids. V was trimmed by 0 bases and J by 8 bases, leaving 13 bases between them. CDR3 amino acids: CASSPPGRQPEKLFF. CDR3 DNA (partial): TGTGCCAGCTCACCACCGGGTAGACAGCCGGAAAAA.

This clone has a handful of counts. Read data end 3 residues before the CDR3 end; the end is taken from the germline J gene. This chain uses TRBV2 with TRBJ2-5, with 7 bases identical to TRBD2. The CDR3 is made up of 12 amino acids. The germline gives CDR1 SNHLY, CDR2 FYNNEI. V lost 7 bases, J lost 5 bases, and 4 bases stayed unmatched. CDR3 sequence reads: CASMAGVETQYF. The part of the CDR3 DNA that was read is TGTGCCAGCATGGCGGGAGTGGAGACC.

About this clone: The CDR3 goes on 3 residues after the read ends, and that part is filled in from the germline J gene. V gene TRBV7-3 combines with J gene TRBJ2-3; D is unresolved. Germline CDR1 and CDR2: SGHTA and FQGTGA. The V end was cut by 2 bases, the J end by 4 bases, with 10 bases between. The CDR3 covers 14 residues. This CDR3 is CASSLSGLSDTQYF. The part of the CDR3 DNA that was read is TGTGCCAGCAGCTTATCAGGATTATCAGATACG.

By proportion, this clone is medium-sized. The read falls 3 residues short of the CDR3 end, and the missing part is taken from the germline J gene. The chain is built from TRBV28 and TRBJ1-5; no definite D call. V lost 5 bases and J lost 2, with 10 bases in between. The CDR3 extends over 14 amino acids. The germline V gene encodes CDR1 MDHEN and CDR2 SYDVKM. CDR3 DNA (partial): TGTGCCAGCAGTCCACAGTCGGGCAATCAGCCC. Protein sequence: CASSPQSGNQP. The whole CDR3 protein is CASSPQSGNQPQHF.

Concerning this clone itself: The CDR3 end falls 3 residues outside the read, so it is completed with the germline J gene. The J gene is TRBJ2-7, the V gene TRBV20-1, with TRBD2 identical over 8 bases. Germline V lookup: CDR1 DFQATT, CDR2 SNEGSKA (reference sequence). Unmatched junction bases numbered 10, after V lost 1 base and J lost 2 bases. This CDR3 is built from 16 residues. Partial CDR3 DNA: TGCAGTGCTAGAGGCGTAGGGGGTAGCGGGGCCTACGAG. Protein: CSARGVGGSGAYE. The CDR3 reads in full as CSARGVGGSGAYEQYF.